The 29 T cell receptor beta chains presented below share a single source sample, sequenced in a study of blood T cell repertoires in COVID-19. TCRdb's table, derived via immunoSEQ multiplex PCR, lists solely in-frame clones and lacks some. The sample includes about 33,000 clones, approximately 85% of them seen just once. The sequencing input was peripheral blood. These receptors were obtained from a human donor in a cohort sampled during active COVID-19.

As DNA, the CDR3 is TGTGCCAGCAGTGTTTACAGCTCTGGAAACACCATATATTTT. Its translation: CASSVYSSGNTIYF. The rearrangement joins TRBV28 to TRBJ1-3; D unresolved. The length of the CDR3 is 14 residues. With 5 bases removed from V and 0 bases from J, the gap between germline ends came to 8 bases. The germline V gene encodes CDR1 MDHEN and CDR2 SYDVKM. Variable domain in full (rest from reference TRBV28 and TRBJ1-3): DVKVTQSSRYLVKRTGEKVFLECVQDMDHENMFWYRQDPGLGLRLIYFSYDVKMKEKGDIPEGYSVSREKKERFSLILESASTNQTSMYLCASSVYSSGNTIYFGEGSWLTVV.

This chain joins TRBV4-2 and TRBJ2-3; TRBD2 agrees at 8 bases. The V gene end was trimmed by 0 bases and the J gene end by 4 bases; junction bases not matched to a gene: 6. From germline, CDR1 is LGHNA and CDR2 YNFKEQ. The CDR3 spans 16 residues. In DNA form, the CDR3 reads TGTGCCAGCAGCCAAGACCGACTAGCGTGGGCAGATACGCAGTATTTT. Translated: CASSQDRLAWADTQYF.

V and J are TRBV5-1 and TRBJ2-3; perhaps TRBD2 as D (6 bases). Germline V gene lookup returns CDR1 SGHRS and CDR2 YFSETQ. V lost 0 bases and J 0 bases, leaving 11 bases between the germline ends. This CDR3 is built from 16 residues. This CDR3 reads CASSLVGGYSTDTQYF. CDR3 coding DNA: TGCGCCAGCAGCTTGGTGGGGGGATACAGCACAGATACGCAGTATTTT.

The V and J genes are TRBV18 and TRBJ1-3; a possible D gene is TRBD1 (6 bases). V was clipped by 5 bases and J by 0 bases, with 14 bases between them. Germline CDR1 and CDR2: KGHSH and LQKENI. The CDR3 consists of 16 residues. The DNA of the CDR3 is TGTGCCAGCTCATACGGACAGCCGAGCTCTGGAAACACCATATATTTT. It specifies CASSYGQPSSGNTIYF.

The rearrangement uses TRBV30 and TRBJ1-3, with D perhaps TRBD1 (6 bases). The CDR3 sequence is 14 residues long. Trimming cost V 6 bases and J 1 base, with 13 bases left between them. Germline CDR1 is GTSNPN and CDR2 is SVGIG (reference sequence). This CDR3 is CACGQSFSGNTIYF. CDR3 in DNA: TGTGCCTGTGGACAGTCGTTTTCTGGAAACACCATATATTTT.

The chain recombines TRBV11-3 with TRBJ2-3, with D possibly matching TRBD2 (6 bases). The CDR3 extends over 16 amino acids. V dropped 1 base and J dropped 2 bases, with 13 bases sitting between them. The germline gives CDR1 SGHNT, CDR2 YENEEA. CDR3 in amino acids: CASSLGTTTYTDTQYF. In DNA, the CDR3 is TGTGCCAGCAGCTTAGGGACTACCACATACACAGATACGCAGTATTTT.

The rearrangement joins TRBV27 to TRBJ2-7; TRBD2 agrees at 8 bases. The ends lost 6 bases at V and 2 bases at J; junction bases unmatched: 3. Germline CDR1 is MNHEY and CDR2 is SMNVEV (reference sequence). The CDR3 has 13 amino acids. CDR3 residues: CASRTSGAYEQYF. The DNA of the CDR3 is TGTGCCAGCAGAACTAGCGGAGCCTACGAGCAGTACTTC.

The CDR3 reads CASSPAGDRGQSPLHF. CDR3 nucleotides: TGTGCCAGCAGCCCGGCAGGGGATCGGGGACAGTCACCCCTCCACTTT. The rearrangement uses TRBV5-4 and TRBJ1-6, with 7 bases fitting TRBD1. CDR3 length equals 16 residues. The germline CDR1 and CDR2 sequences are SGHNT and YYREEE (reference sequence). V shed 4 bases and J 10 bases; nucleotides not matched to a gene: 14.

The genes are TRBV6-2 or TRBV6-3 and TRBJ2-2, with TRBD1 matching over 9 bases. The CDR3 totals 16 residues. Germline V lookup: CDR1 MNHEY, CDR2 SVGEGT. V shed 6 bases, J shed 3 bases, and the junction held 8 bases outside the gene matches. The CDR3 loop is CASSPGQGTYTGELFF. In DNA, the CDR3 is TGTGCCAGCAGCCCTGGACAGGGGACCTACACCGGGGAGCTGTTTTTT.

This clone came up a few times. The gene calls are TRBV19 and TRBJ2-7; D might be TRBD1 (7 bases). The length of the CDR3 is 15 residues. Trimming took off 3 bases at V and 2 bases at J, with 14 bases between the two ends. Germline V gene sequence: CDR1 LNHDA, CDR2 SQIVND (reference sequence). CDR3 in DNA: TGTGCCAGTAGTATCAAAGCAGGGGGGACCTACGAGCAGTACTTC. It codes for CASSIKAGGTYEQYF.

The CDR3 DNA follows: TGTGCCACCCGAGAGGTCGGGCCCCTCCACTTT. Amino acid sequence: CATREVGPLHF. The V call is TRBV10-3, the J call TRBJ1-6; D is ambiguous. V was clipped by 10 bases and J by 13 bases, with 14 bases between them. The CDR3 is 11 residues long. Germline assignment: CDR1 ENHRY and CDR2 SYGVKD.

The J gene is TRBJ2-7, the V gene TRBV2; D is perhaps TRBD2 (8 bases). The CDR3 is made up of 14 amino acids. Per germline, CDR1 SNHLY and CDR2 FYNNEI. V dropped 7 bases and J dropped 5 bases, with 18 bases sitting between them. The CDR3 region has the DNA TGTGCCAGCACCTCAGGGGGACTAGACCACGAGCAGTACTTC. Its translation is CASTSGGLDHEQYF.

J is TRBJ2-3 and V is TRBV28; 7 bases match TRBD2. This CDR3 has 14 residues. The V gene's germline CDR1 is MDHEN and CDR2 SYDVKM. Losses at the gene ends were 6 bases for V and 6 bases for J; bases not matched to a gene: 9. CDR3 sequence (DNA): TGTGCCAGCAGGGAAACTAGCGCTGGGGATACGCAGTATTTT. This gives the protein CASRETSAGDTQYF.

This chain joins TRBV21-1 and TRBJ2-2; whether TRBD1, the table's D call, matches the DNA was not checked. TRBV21-1 is deemed a pseudogene. The CDR3 is 16 amino acids. The DNA of the CDR3 is TGTGCCAGCAGCCCCCCCCTGGCAGGGAACACCGGGGAGCTGTTTTTT. This encodes CASSPPLAGNTGELFF.

The CDR3 DNA sequence: TGTGCCAGCAGCTCGAGGCCCCCCTGGGACAGGGGTTCAGGCTACGAGCAGTACTTC. Translating gives CASSSRPPWDRGSGYEQYF. V and J are TRBV5-6 and TRBJ2-7; 10 nucleotides align to TRBD1. The CDR3 runs to 19 residues. The J segment lost 3 bases and the V segment lost 3 bases, leaving 18 bases of the junction unmatched. The germline V gene has CDR1 SGHDT and CDR2 YYEEEE.

This clone rates as medium-sized. This chain links TRBV10-3 with TRBJ1-3; TRBD1 matches at 8 bases. The CDR3 is made up of 13 amino acids. The germline V gene encodes CDR1 ENHRY and CDR2 SYGVKD. The V and J ends lost 10 bases and 1 base, in that order; junction bases with no gene match: 3. This CDR3 is CATGQGSGNTIYF. CDR3 DNA: TGTGCCACCGGACAGGGTTCTGGAAACACCATATATTTT.

This chain joins TRBV5-5 and TRBJ1-4, with TRBD1 as a possible D gene (5 bases). The CDR3 is made up of 13 amino acids. Germline values: CDR1 SGHKS, CDR2 YYEKEE (reference sequence). Trimming pared 3 bases from V and 14 bases from J, leaving 17 bases between. CDR3 nucleotides: TGTGCCAGCAGCTCTCCGGAGACAGTAACGCTGTTTTTT. It specifies CASSSPETVTLFF.

The chain couples TRBV7-3 to TRBJ2-1; D is perhaps TRBD2 (5 bases). Germline values: CDR1 SGHTA, CDR2 FQGTGA. V gave up 5 bases and J gave up 8 bases, with 13 bases separating them. There are 13 residues in the CDR3. CDR3 bases: TGTGCCAGCAGCCTAGCCCCAAGCGATGAGCAGTTCTTC. This codes for CASSLAPSDEQFF.

The chain combines TRBV7-8 with TRBJ2-3, with 8 bases matching TRBD2. This CDR3 has 15 residues. CDR1 is SGHVS and CDR2 is FQNEAQ in the germline V gene. V trimming: 8 bases; J trimming: 4 bases; junction bases outside the gene matches: 11. The CDR3 coding sequence is TGTGCCAGCTCACCCCGGACTAGCATCGCAGATACGCAGTATTTT. Amino acids: CASSPRTSIADTQYF. Full variable domain (outside the CDR3, taken from reference TRBV7-8 and TRBJ2-3): GAGVSQSPRYKVAKRGQDVALRCDPISGHVSLFWYQQALGQGPEFLTYFQNEAQLDKSGLPSDRFFAERPEGSVSTLKIQRTQQEDSAVYLCASSPRTSIADTQYFGPGTRLTVL.

The V and J genes are TRBV6-2 or TRBV6-3 and TRBJ1-5; no definite D call. Trimming took off 5 bases at V and 7 bases at J, with 24 bases between the two ends. CDR3 size: 17 residues. Germline lookup yields CDR1 MNHEY and CDR2 SVGEGT. CDR3 coding DNA: TGTGCCAGCAGTCATCCTCTGCTGGAGGGTTCTAGACAGCCCCAGCATTTT. Translated: CASSHPLLEGSRQPQHF.

This sequence joins TRBV3-1 (or the pseudogene TRBV3-2) and TRBJ2-3; a possible D gene is TRBD2 (6 bases). The CDR3 length is 15 residues. Germline CDR1 LGHDT, CDR2 YNNKEL (reference sequence). The V gene lost 4 bases and the J gene lost 3 bases, with 14 bases spanning the gap. The CDR3 loop is CASSPYGGGTDTQYF. The CDR3 DNA is TGTGCCAGCAGCCCCTATGGGGGAGGAACAGATACGCAGTATTTT.

The chain employs TRBV18 and TRBJ2-3, with 10 bases aligning to TRBD2. CDR1 and CDR2 (germline): KGHSH, LQKENI. V lost 3 bases and J lost 3; bases outside the gene matches: 12. The CDR3 sequence is 18 residues long. Here the CDR3 DNA reads TGTGCCAGCTCACCGGAGGTACTAGCGGGGATGGGTACAGATACGCAGTATTTT. Residues: CASSPEVLAGMGTDTQYF.

The chain is built from TRBV5-1 and TRBJ2-3; maybe TRBD1 (6 bases). This CDR3 comprises 15 residues. Germline CDR1 and CDR2: SGHRS and YFSETQ. Trimming shortened V by 5 bases and J by 4 bases, and 17 bases separated the two germline ends. In DNA, the CDR3 is TGCGCCAGCAGTTACCGGGCCAGGGGCCCAGATACGCAGTATTTT. This encodes CASSYRARGPDTQYF.

The chain joins TRBV11-2 to TRBJ1-1; D call uncertain. The CDR3 consists of 14 residues. V lost 0 bases to trimming and J lost 1 base, with 6 bases between them. Germline CDR1 SGHAT, CDR2 FQNNGV. This chain's CDR3 is CASSLEVRNTEAFF. DNA for the CDR3: TGTGCCAGCAGCTTAGAAGTCAGGAACACTGAAGCTTTCTTT.

Only a few counts were recorded for this clone. V usage is TRBV9 and J usage is TRBJ2-3, with 13 bases aligning to TRBD2. Trimming cost V 3 bases and J 5 bases; bases outside gene matches: 12. The germline V gene encodes CDR1 SGDLS and CDR2 YYNGEE. The CDR3 consists of 18 residues. The CDR3 nucleotides read TGTGCCAGCAGCGCAACCTTTGGACTAGCGGGGGTTAGAGATACGCAGTATTTT. Its protein is CASSATFGLAGVRDTQYF.

The genes are TRBV5-1 and TRBJ1-5, with D possibly being TRBD1 (6 bases). Deletions cut 4 bases from V and 4 bases from J, with 9 bases between. CDR3 length: 13 residues. CDR1 and CDR2 (germline): SGHRS, YFSETQ. The CDR3 loop is CASSQQGNQPQHF. CDR3 sequence (DNA): TGCGCCAGCAGCCAACAGGGAAATCAGCCCCAGCATTTT.

In this sample, this clone turned up a few times. The J gene is TRBJ1-1, the V gene TRBV5-1, with TRBD1 matching 9 bases. The CDR3 is 15 amino acids. Germline V gene lookup returns CDR1 SGHRS and CDR2 YFSETQ. The J segment lost 3 bases and the V segment lost 4 bases, leaving 7 bases of the junction unmatched. CDR3 bases: TGCGCCAGCAGCACACTGACAGGGGGGGACACTGAAGCTTTCTTT. It yields the protein CASSTLTGGDTEAFF. The full variable domain, with the rest looked up from reference TRBV5-1 and TRBJ1-1, is KAGVTQTPRYLIKTRGQQVTLSCSPISGHRSVSWYQQTPGQGLQFLFEYFSETQRNKGNFPGRFSGRQFSNSRSEMNVSTLELGDSALYLCASSTLTGGDTEAFFGQGTRLTVV.

The chain joins TRBV19 to TRBJ1-5; 9 nucleotides align to TRBD1. V lost 5 bases, J lost 3 bases, and 14 bases stayed unmatched. Germline CDR1 and CDR2: LNHDA and SQIVND (reference sequence). The CDR3 consists of 18 residues. In nucleotides, the CDR3 is TGTGCCAGTAGTGCTCACCGGGACAGGGCCCCGATCAATCAGCCCCAGCATTTT. The encoded protein is CASSAHRDRAPINQPQHF.

V usage is TRBV5-6 and J usage is TRBJ2-4; 8 bases map to TRBD2. CDR3 size: 16 residues. Germline loops: CDR1 SGHDT, CDR2 YYEEEE. J gave up 1 base and V 4 bases, and 7 bases lay outside the gene matches. The CDR3 region is CASSPNGGAAKNIQYF. The CDR3 DNA reads as TGTGCCAGCAGCCCCAACGGGGGGGCGGCCAAAAACATTCAGTACTTC.